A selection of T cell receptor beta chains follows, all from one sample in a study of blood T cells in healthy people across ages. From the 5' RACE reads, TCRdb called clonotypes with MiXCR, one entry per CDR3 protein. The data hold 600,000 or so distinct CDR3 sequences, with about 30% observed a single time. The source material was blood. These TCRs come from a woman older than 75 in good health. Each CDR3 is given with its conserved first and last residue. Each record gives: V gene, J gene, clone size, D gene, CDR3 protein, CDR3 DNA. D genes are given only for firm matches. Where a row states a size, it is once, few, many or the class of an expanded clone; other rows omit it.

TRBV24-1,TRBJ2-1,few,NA,CATSDLRAAGQFF,TGTGCCACCAGTGATTTGAGGGCTGCGGGGCAGTTCTTC
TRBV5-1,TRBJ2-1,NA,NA,CASSLGVGNYNEQFF,TGCGCCAGCAGCTTGGGAGTAGGGAACTACAATGAGCAGTTCTTC
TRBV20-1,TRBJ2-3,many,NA,CSARVVQDTQYF,TGCAGTGCTAGAGTAGTCCAAGATACGCAGTATTTT
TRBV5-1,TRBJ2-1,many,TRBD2,CASRVDTSGGGEQFF,TGCGCCAGCAGAGTAGACACTAGCGGGGGCGGTGAGCAGTTCTTC
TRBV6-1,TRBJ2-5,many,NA,CASSIERKETQYF,TGTGCCAGCAGTATTGAGAGAAAAGAGACCCAGTACTTC
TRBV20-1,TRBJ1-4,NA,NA,CSAVEGNWNEKLFF,TGCAGTGCTGTCGAGGGGAACTGGAATGAAAAACTGTTTTTT
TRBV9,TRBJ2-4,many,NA,CASSVGQGPKNIQYF,TGTGCCAGCAGCGTAGGGCAGGGACCCAAAAACATTCAGTACTTC
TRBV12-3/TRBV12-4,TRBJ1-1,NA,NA,CASSQQGITEAFF,TGTGCCAGCAGTCAACAGGGTATCACTGAAGCTTTCTTT
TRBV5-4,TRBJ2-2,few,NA,CASSRSRDITNTGELFF,TGTGCCAGCAGCCGTTCCCGGGACATCACGAACACCGGGGAGCTGTTTTTT
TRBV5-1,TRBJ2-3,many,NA,CASRAETSTDTQYF,TGCGCCAGCAGAGCGGAGACCAGCACAGATACGCAGTATTTT
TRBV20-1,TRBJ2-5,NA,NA,CSARDREETQYF,TGCAGTGCTAGAGATCGGGAAGAGACCCAGTACTTC
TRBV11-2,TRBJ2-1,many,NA,CASSPGPGGIMNEQFF,TGTGCCAGCAGCCCGGGGCCCGGGGGTATAATGAATGAGCAGTTCTTC
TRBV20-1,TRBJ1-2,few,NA,CSAGTTRAFWNYGYTF,TGCAGTGCTGGGACTACCAGAGCCTTTTGGAACTATGGCTACACCTTC
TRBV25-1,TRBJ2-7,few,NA,CASSDRGGAYEQYF,TGTGCCAGCAGTGACAGGGGGGGTGCCTACGAGCAGTACTTC
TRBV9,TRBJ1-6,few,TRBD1,CASSGTGTNSPLHF,TGTGCCAGCAGCGGGACAGGGACTAACTCACCCCTCCACTTT
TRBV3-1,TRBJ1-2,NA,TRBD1,CASSQGRGQLYGYTF,TGTGCCAGCAGCCAAGGCCGGGGACAGCTCTATGGCTACACCTTC
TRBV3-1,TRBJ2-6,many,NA,CASSHRPGANVLTF,TGTGCCAGCAGCCATCGTCCTGGGGCCAACGTCCTGACTTTC
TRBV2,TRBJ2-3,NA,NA,CASSEGTQLSSQYF,TGTGCCAGCAGTGAGGGGACGCAGCTATCATCGCAGTATTTT
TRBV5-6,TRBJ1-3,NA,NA,CASSLGVVSGNTIYF,TGTGCCAGCAGCTTGGGCGTGGTCTCTGGAAACACCATATATTTT
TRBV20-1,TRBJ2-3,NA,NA,CSASALVGSRADTQYF,TGCAGTGCTAGTGCACTAGTAGGGAGCAGGGCAGATACGCAGTATTTT
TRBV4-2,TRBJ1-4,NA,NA,CASSPLEQTRDTGKLFF,TGTGCCAGCAGCCCACTAGAACAGACCAGGGATACGGGAAAACTGTTTTTT
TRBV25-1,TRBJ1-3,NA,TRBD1,CASSAVTGFNSGNTIYF,TGTGCCAGCAGTGCTGTGACAGGGTTCAACTCTGGAAACACCATATATTTT
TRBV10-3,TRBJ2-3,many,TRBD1,CAISGASTGGRTDTQYF,TGTGCCATCAGTGGTGCCTCGACAGGGGGCCGCACAGATACGCAGTATTTT
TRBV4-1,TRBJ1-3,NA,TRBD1,CASRRTRDRGLKGGNTIYF,TGCGCCAGCAGACGAACCCGGGACAGGGGGCTTAAGGGAGGAAACACCATATATTTT
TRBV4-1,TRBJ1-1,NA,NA,CASSPVTGTYTEAFF,TGCGCCAGCAGCCCGGTCACAGGGACGTACACTGAAGCTTTCTTT
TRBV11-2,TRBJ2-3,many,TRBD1,CASSQTGVDTDTQYF,TGTGCCAGCAGCCAAACAGGGGTAGACACAGATACGCAGTATTTT
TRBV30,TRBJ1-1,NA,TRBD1,CAWRPTGTTEAFF,TGTGCCTGGAGACCGACAGGGACCACTGAAGCTTTCTTT